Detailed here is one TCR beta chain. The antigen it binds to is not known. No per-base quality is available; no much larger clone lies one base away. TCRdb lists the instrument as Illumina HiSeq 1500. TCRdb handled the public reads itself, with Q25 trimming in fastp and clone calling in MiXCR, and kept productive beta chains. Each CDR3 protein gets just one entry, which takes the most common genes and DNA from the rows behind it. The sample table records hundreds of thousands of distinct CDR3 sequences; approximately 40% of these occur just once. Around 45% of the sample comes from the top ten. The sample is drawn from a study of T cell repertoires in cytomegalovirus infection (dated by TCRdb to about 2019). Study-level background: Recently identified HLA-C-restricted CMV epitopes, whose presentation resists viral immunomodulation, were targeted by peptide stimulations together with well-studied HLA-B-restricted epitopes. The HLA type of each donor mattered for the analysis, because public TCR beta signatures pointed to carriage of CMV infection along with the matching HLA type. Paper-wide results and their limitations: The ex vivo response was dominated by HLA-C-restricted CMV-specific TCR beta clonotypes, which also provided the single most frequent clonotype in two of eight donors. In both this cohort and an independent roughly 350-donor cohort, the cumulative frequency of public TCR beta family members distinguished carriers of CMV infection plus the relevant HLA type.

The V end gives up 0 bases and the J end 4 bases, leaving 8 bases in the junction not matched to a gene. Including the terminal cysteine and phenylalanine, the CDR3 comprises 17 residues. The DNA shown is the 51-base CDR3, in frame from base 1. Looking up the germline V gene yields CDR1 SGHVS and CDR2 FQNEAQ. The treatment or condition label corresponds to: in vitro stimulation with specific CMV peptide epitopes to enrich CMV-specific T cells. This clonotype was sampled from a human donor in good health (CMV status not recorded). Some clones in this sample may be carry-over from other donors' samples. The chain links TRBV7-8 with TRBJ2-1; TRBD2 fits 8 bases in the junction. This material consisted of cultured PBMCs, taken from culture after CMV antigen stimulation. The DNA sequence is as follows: TGTGCCAGCAGCTTAGCAACGACTAGCGCAAAGTACAATGAGCAGTTCTTC. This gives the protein CASSLATTSAKYNEQFF.